Presented here are 32 T cell receptor beta chains from one specimen sequenced in a study of lymphopenia after photon versus proton radiotherapy. TCRdb's table, derived via immunoSEQ multiplex PCR, lists solely in-frame clones and lacks some. The sample holds roughly 14,000 clones, about four fifths seen once. Sequenced here: peripheral blood, sampled from a patient treated with photon-based radiotherapy. The origin of the receptors is a man aged 45-65 years with gastric cancer.

The chain carries TRBV9 and TRBJ1-5; TRBD1 agrees at 7 bases. Unmatched junction bases numbered 7, after V lost 1 base and J lost 0 bases. Germline V gene data show CDR1 as SGDLS and CDR2 as YYNGEE. CDR3 size: 17 residues. CDR3 amino acids: CASSVPTGRYSNQPQHF. The DNA of the CDR3 is TGTGCCAGCAGCGTACCGACAGGGAGATATAGCAATCAGCCCCAGCATTTT.

This chain uses TRBV6-5 with TRBJ1-1; the match to TRBD1 covers 8 bases. The CDR3 loop spans 11 amino acids. Trimming cost V 7 bases and J 11 bases; bases outside gene matches: 6. The germline V gene encodes CDR1 MNHEY and CDR2 SVGAGI. CDR3 sequence (DNA): TGTGCCAGCACCGACAGGGGAAGGGCTTTCTTT. Encoded protein: CASTDRGRAFF.

The chain employs TRBV10-3 and TRBJ2-7, with 9 bases matching TRBD1. This CDR3 has 16 residues. The V gene end was trimmed by 2 bases and the J gene end by 2 bases; junction bases not matched to a gene: 7. CDR1 is ENHRY and CDR2 is SYGVKD in the germline V gene. The CDR3, as DNA: TGTGCCATCAGTGAGCCGGAGGGACAGGGTGCCTACGAGCAGTACTTC. Encoded protein: CAISEPEGQGAYEQYF.

V usage is TRBV18 and J usage is TRBJ1-1, with D possibly matching TRBD1 (6 bases). The CDR3 consists of 15 residues. Germline-derived CDR1 and CDR2 are KGHSH and LQKENI. The V end was cut by 3 bases, the J end by 5 bases, with 16 bases between. This CDR3 reads CASSPVGGRTTEAFF. The CDR3 region has the DNA TGTGCCAGCTCACCGGTAGGGGGTCGCACAACTGAAGCTTTCTTT. Full variable domain (rest looked up from reference TRBV18 and TRBJ1-1): NAGVMQNPRHLVRRRGQEARLRCSPMKGHSHVYWYRQLPEEGLKFMVYLQKENIIDESGMPKERFSAEFPKEGPSILRIQQVVRGDSAAYFCASSPVGGRTTEAFFGQGTRLTVV.

A remark on this clone: Other DNA sequences in the sample encode the same CDR3. V usage is TRBV10-3 and J usage is TRBJ2-7; D ambiguous. The V gene lost 5 bases and the J gene lost 0 bases, with 5 bases spanning the gap. In germline, CDR1 is ENHRY, CDR2 SYGVKD. The CDR3 totals 12 residues. CDR3 residues: CAISSSSYEQYF. CDR3 nucleotide sequence: TGTGCCATCAGTTCTTCCTCCTACGAGCAGTACTTC.

The chain is built from TRBV5-1 and TRBJ2-2, with TRBD2 matching over 9 bases. The length of the CDR3 is 14 residues. Germline loops: CDR1 SGHRS, CDR2 YFSETQ. The V segment lost 5 bases and the J segment 6 bases; nucleotides outside the gene matches: 5. The CDR3 is CASRLAGGSGELFF. As DNA, the CDR3 is TGCGCCAGCAGACTCGCGGGAGGGTCCGGGGAGCTGTTTTTT.

The rearrangement links TRBV7-7 to TRBJ2-6, with D hard to call. The CDR3 consists of 13 residues. Between the trimmed V and J ends, which lost 6 bases and 2 bases, there was a span of 5 bases. Per the germline V gene, CDR1 is SSHAT and CDR2 is FNYEAQ (reference sequence). Here the CDR3 DNA reads TGTGCCAGCAGGGATCCTGGGGCCAACGTCCTGACTTTC. This sequence encodes CASRDPGANVLTF.

This chain connects TRBV4-1 to TRBJ2-7; 8 bases fit TRBD2. The CDR3 is made up of 16 amino acids. Germline V CDR1 and CDR2: MGHRA, YSYEKL. Trimming at V came to 1 base and at J to 3 bases, leaving 8 bases not matched to a gene. CDR3 protein: CASSQVAGTSFYEQYF. The CDR3 DNA sequence: TGCGCCAGCAGCCAAGTGGCCGGGACTAGTTTCTACGAGCAGTACTTC.

The rearrangement links TRBV6-1 to TRBJ2-3; D may be TRBD1 or TRBD2 (5 bases each). The CDR3 is made up of 15 amino acids. Per the germline V gene, CDR1 is MNHNS and CDR2 is SASEGT. Trimming took off 3 bases at V and 3 bases at J, with 13 bases between the two ends. The CDR3 region is CASSDRGAGTDTQYF. The DNA of the CDR3 is TGTGCCAGCAGTGATAGAGGGGCAGGTACAGATACGCAGTATTTT.

This rearrangement joins TRBV6-5 to TRBJ2-1, with 11 bases matching TRBD2. The V segment lost 6 bases and the J segment 5 bases; nucleotides outside the gene matches: 6. Germline V gene lookup returns CDR1 MNHEY and CDR2 SVGAGI. The CDR3 spans 15 residues. CDR3 sequence (DNA): TGTGCCAGCAGGCCCTTTAGCGGGGGGGACAATGAGCAGTTCTTC. Its protein product is CASRPFSGGDNEQFF.

This chain links TRBV4-1 with TRBJ1-5; possibly TRBD1 for D (6 bases). This CDR3 comprises 17 residues. Germline loops: CDR1 MGHRA, CDR2 YSYEKL. The V end was cut by 0 bases, the J end by 0 bases, with 12 bases between. The CDR3 loop is CASSQDRGAGSNQPQHF. CDR3 bases: TGCGCCAGCAGCCAAGATAGGGGGGCAGGTAGCAATCAGCCCCAGCATTTT.

The chain combines TRBV6-4 with TRBJ2-1; 13 nucleotides match TRBD2. CDR1 MRHNA and CDR2 SNTAGT come from the germline V gene. V shed 6 bases, J shed 8 bases, and the junction held 10 bases outside the gene matches. This CDR3 is 16 amino acids long. CDR3 nucleotide sequence: TGTGCCAGCAGCGTCGAGGGACTAGCGGGGAGCGATGAGCAGTTCTTC. It codes for CASSVEGLAGSDEQFF.

This clone was seen once. The chain is built from TRBV10-2 and TRBJ2-2; TRBD1 is a possible D gene (5 bases). The germline gives CDR1 WSHSY, CDR2 SAAADI. The ends were cut back, 3 bases at V and 7 bases at J, with 9 bases in the middle. This CDR3 contains 13 residues. CDR3 loop: CASSEVDSGELFF. In DNA, the CDR3 is TGCGCCAGCAGTGAAGTAGACAGCGGGGAGCTGTTTTTT.

This clone was seen just once. The J gene is TRBJ2-2, the V gene TRBV7-2; D may be TRBD2 (7 bases). The CDR3 contains 15 residues. With 5 bases removed from V and 6 bases from J, the gap between germline ends came to 16 bases. Germline V gives CDR1 SGHTA, CDR2 FQGNSA. This CDR3 is CASSGPSGQSGELFF. CDR3 nucleotides: TGTGCCAGCAGCGGGCCTAGCGGACAGTCCGGGGAGCTGTTTTTT.

The chain joins TRBV30 to TRBJ1-6; tentative D call: TRBD1 (5 bases). Trimming stripped 2 bases from V and 9 bases from J, with 14 bases between. The CDR3 runs 14 residues. Germline CDR1 reads GTSNPN; CDR2 reads SVGIG (reference sequence). CDR3 in amino acids: CAWSFGTSSSPLHF. Written as DNA, the CDR3 is TGTGCCTGGAGTTTCGGGACCAGTAGTTCACCCCTCCACTTT.

The genes are TRBV6-6 and TRBJ1-1; possible D gene TRBD1, 6 bases. This CDR3 comprises 13 residues. CDR1 is MNHNY and CDR2 is SVGAGI in the germline V gene (reference sequence). V lost 0 bases and J 7 bases, leaving 9 bases between the germline ends. DNA of the CDR3: TGTGCCAGCAGTTACTCGGACAGACTTGAAGCTTTCTTT. It is translated as CASSYSDRLEAFF.

The rearrangement joins TRBV4-1 to TRBJ2-5; 7 bases align to TRBD2. V dropped 0 bases and J dropped 2; count of bases not matched to a gene: 9. Per germline, CDR1 MGHRA and CDR2 YSYEKL. The CDR3 loop spans 17 amino acids. CDR3 bases: TGCGCCAGCAGCCAAGAGAAGCAAGCGGGGAGGCAAGAGACCCAGTACTTC. It specifies CASSQEKQAGRQETQYF.

The rearrangement joins TRBV10-3 to TRBJ2-3; 8 bases are a match to TRBD2. Per the germline V gene, CDR1 is ENHRY and CDR2 is SYGVKD. Trimming removed 8 bases from V and 1 base from J; junction bases left unmatched: 5. The CDR3 covers 14 residues. In DNA, the CDR3 is TGTGCCATCTGGAGCGGGGGTCGCACAGATACGCAGTATTTT. Protein: CAIWSGGRTDTQYF.

The chain carries TRBV9 and TRBJ2-3, with TRBD2 as a possible D gene (6 bases). CDR1 is SGDLS and CDR2 is YYNGEE in the germline V gene. This CDR3 contains 15 residues. The V gene lost 4 bases and the J gene lost 5 bases, with 17 bases spanning the gap. This chain's CDR3 is CASSFGRDGRDTQYF. CDR3 bases: TGTGCCAGCAGCTTTGGCCGGGACGGGAGAGATACGCAGTATTTT. The whole variable domain, filled in from reference TRBV9 and TRBJ2-3, reads DSGVTQTPKHLITATGQRVTLRCSPRSGDLSVYWYQQSLDQGLQFLIQYYNGEERAKGNILERFSAQQFPDLHSELNLSSLELGDSALYFCASSFGRDGRDTQYFGPGTRLTVL.

The chain recombines TRBV5-5 with TRBJ2-7; D gene ambiguous. Germline assignment: CDR1 SGHKS and CDR2 YYEKEE (reference sequence). Between the trimmed V and J ends, which lost 0 bases and 5 bases, there was a span of 9 bases. The CDR3 is 13 residues long. CDR3 sequence: CASSLVGSDEQYV. CDR3 bases: TGTGCCAGCAGCTTGGTAGGGTCTGACGAGCAGTACGTC.

The chain has TRBV7-3 and TRBJ2-3; 8 nucleotides align to TRBD2. Germline CDR1 SGHTA, CDR2 FQGTGA. The CDR3 is 15 residues long. V lost 4 bases, J lost 1 base, and 4 bases stayed unmatched. The CDR3 loop is CASSSRGGGTDTQYF. CDR3 sequence (DNA): TGTGCCAGCAGCTCACGGGGGGGCGGCACAGATACGCAGTATTTT.

This clone has more than one count but fewer than ten. The V and J genes are TRBV10-2 and TRBJ1-2, with 7 bases lining up with TRBD1. The V gene end was trimmed by 7 bases and the J gene end by 4 bases; junction bases not matched to a gene: 3. This CDR3 has 12 amino acids. CDR1 and CDR2 from the germline V gene are WSHSY and SAAADI. The DNA for the CDR3 is TGCGCCAGCACTGACAGGGTCTATGGCTACACCTTC. Translation: CASTDRVYGYTF.

The chain couples TRBV9 to TRBJ2-2, with D perhaps matching TRBD2 (5 bases). With 0 bases removed from V and 5 bases from J, the gap between germline ends came to 11 bases. This CDR3 region has 15 residues. CDR1 is SGDLS, CDR2 YYNGEE, per germline. CDR3 amino acids: CASSVGSGFTGELFF. CDR3 nucleotide sequence: TGTGCCAGCAGCGTAGGGTCGGGGTTTACCGGGGAGCTGTTTTTT.

This clone was seen just once. This chain joins TRBV11-2 and TRBJ2-5, with D possibly being TRBD1 (6 bases). Trimming took off 0 bases at V and 5 bases at J, with 13 bases between the two ends. CDR1 and CDR2 from the germline V gene are SGHAT and FQNNGV. The CDR3 is 15 residues long. The CDR3 sequence is CASSLEGRGLETQYF. CDR3 bases: TGTGCCAGCAGCTTAGAGGGCAGGGGATTGGAGACCCAGTACTTC.

In nucleotides, the CDR3 is TGTGCCAGCAGTTTGACAAGGAACACTGAAGCTTTCTTT. It codes for CASSLTRNTEAFF. The rearrangement uses TRBV2 and TRBJ1-1; D is undetermined. V lost 5 bases and J lost 1, with 8 bases in between. CDR3 length: 13 residues. The germline gives CDR1 SNHLY, CDR2 FYNNEI.

This chain connects TRBV9 to TRBJ2-2; 10 bases map to TRBD1. The CDR3 consists of 16 residues. CDR1 is SGDLS, CDR2 YYNGEE, per germline. Trimming at V came to 4 bases and at J to 4 bases, leaving 7 bases not matched to a gene. For the CDR3, the DNA is TGTGCCAGCAGCCCCCGGGACAGGGGTGGCACCGGGGAGCTGTTTTTT. Its translation is CASSPRDRGGTGELFF.

The V and J genes are TRBV10-3 and TRBJ2-1, with D perhaps TRBD1 or TRBD2 (6 bases each). Trimming cost V 10 bases and J 3 bases, with 16 bases left between them. The CDR3 length is 14 residues. CDR1 ENHRY and CDR2 SYGVKD come from the germline V gene. CDR3 nucleotides: TGTGCCACCACCGGGGGCTCAATCTACAATGAGCAGTTCTTC. It specifies CATTGGSIYNEQFF.

The chain has TRBV6-1 and TRBJ1-1; maybe TRBD1 (5 bases). This CDR3 is 13 amino acids long. In germline, CDR1 is MNHNS, CDR2 SASEGT. The V and J ends lost 1 base and 6 bases respectively, with 9 bases between them. CDR3: CASSEGAGAEAFF. CDR3 bases: TGTGCCAGCAGTGAAGGGGCGGGGGCTGAAGCTTTCTTT.

The chain joins TRBV30 to TRBJ1-1; no firm D call. This CDR3 has 12 residues. Germline CDR1 is GTSNPN and CDR2 is SVGIG (reference sequence). The V end lost 4 bases, the J end lost 3 bases, and 9 bases lay between the germline ends. CDR3 coding DNA: TGTGCCTGGACCCGGGCCTACACTGAAGCTTTCTTT. As protein: CAWTRAYTEAFF.

The genes are TRBV19 and TRBJ2-1; unclear D gene. V lost 3 bases, J lost 4 bases, and 10 bases lay in between. The CDR3 spans 14 residues. CDR1 LNHDA and CDR2 SQIVND come from the germline V gene (reference sequence). This CDR3 reads CASSMAQLYNEQFF. The CDR3 DNA is TGTGCCAGTAGTATGGCCCAGCTTTACAATGAGCAGTTCTTC.

This clone was counted a few times. The rearrangement uses TRBV4-2 and TRBJ2-6, with TRBD1 matching over 9 bases. This CDR3 comprises 20 residues. CDR1 and CDR2 (germline): LGHNA, YNFKEQ. Germline trimming cut 2 bases from V and 0 bases from J; bases unmatched to any gene: 11. The CDR3 DNA follows: TGTGCCAGCAGCCAATCCGAATACGGGACAGGGACCTCTGGGGCCAACGTCCTGACTTTC. Its protein is CASSQSEYGTGTSGANVLTF.

This rearrangement joins TRBV6-5 to TRBJ2-7; maybe TRBD2 (5 bases). Germline values: CDR1 MNHEY, CDR2 SVGAGI. CDR3 length: 15 amino acids. The V and J ends lost 3 bases and 2 bases respectively, with 14 bases between them. The CDR3 nucleotides are TGTGCCAGCAGTTATTCGGGGAACCAACCCTACGAGCAGTACGTC. Encoded protein: CASSYSGNQPYEQYV.